A single sample is the source of the 23 T cell receptor beta chains below, sequenced in a study of PD-L1 blockade in urothelial cancer. TCRdb keeps only in-frame clones here, not all; method: immunoSEQ multiplex PCR. The sample has around 100,000 clones, roughly nine tenths seen once. The sample in question was PBMCs, obtained around atezolizumab (anti-PD-L1) treatment. The receptor source for this set is a woman aged 80 or older with urothelial cancer.

The CDR3 region is CAIAQSLTGNNEQFF. The CDR3 DNA follows: TGTGCCATCGCGCAGTCTTTAACGGGAAACAATGAGCAGTTCTTC. The chain has TRBV10-3 and TRBJ2-1, with a tentative D call TRBD2 (5 bases). CDR3 length: 15 amino acids. V gave up 8 bases and J gave up 5 bases, with 19 bases separating them. Germline loops: CDR1 ENHRY, CDR2 SYGVKD.

A single count supports this clone. The rearrangement joins TRBV6-1 to TRBJ2-7, with unresolved D. CDR3 length: 11 amino acids. Germline CDR1 and CDR2: MNHNS and SASEGT. Trimming pared 2 bases from V and 7 bases from J, leaving 6 bases between. CDR3 nucleotide sequence: TGTGCCAGCAGTGAAAGACTTGAGCAGTACTTC. Translating gives CASSERLEQYF.

This chain links TRBV15 with TRBJ2-5; 16 nucleotides match TRBD2. Germline V gene sequence: CDR1 LNHNV, CDR2 YYDKDF (reference sequence). The CDR3 extends over 18 amino acids. V dropped 4 bases and J dropped 5; count of bases not matched to a gene: 10. For the CDR3, the DNA is TGTGCCACCAGCACCTCCGGGACTAGCGGGAGGGCCTGGGAGACCCAGTACTTC. It translates to CATSTSGTSGRAWETQYF.

This rearrangement joins TRBV28 to TRBJ1-2, with 10 bases matching TRBD1. This CDR3 has 13 amino acids. After removal of 7 bases from V and 8 bases from J, the junction contained 7 bases not matched to a gene. Germline V lookup: CDR1 MDHEN, CDR2 SYDVKM. Here the CDR3 DNA reads TGTGCCAGCACTGGACAGGGGGGAGGCGGCTACACCTTC. It codes for CASTGQGGGGYTF.

The rearrangement links TRBV12-5 to TRBJ2-2; D possibly corresponds to TRBD2 (5 bases). CDR1 is LGHNT and CDR2 is FRNRAP in the germline V gene. V was trimmed by 2 bases and J by 1 base, leaving 11 bases between them. The CDR3 sequence is 16 residues long. CDR3 bases: TGTGCTAGTGGTTTGATGGCTAGCCGGAACACCGGGGAGCTGTTTTTT. As protein: CASGLMASRNTGELFF.

V usage is TRBV29-1 and J usage is TRBJ2-3; maybe TRBD1 (6 bases). V was cut by 6 bases and J by 2 bases, with 21 bases left in between. The germline V gene has CDR1 SQVTM and CDR2 ANQGSEA. This CDR3 spans 16 amino acids. CDR3 amino acids: CSVPGGRGRNTDTQYF. CDR3 sequence (DNA): TGCAGCGTACCGGGCGGCAGGGGACGAAACACAGATACGCAGTATTTT.

V and J are TRBV7-6 and TRBJ2-1, with D possibly being TRBD2 (6 bases). This CDR3 has 15 amino acids. Germline V gives CDR1 SGHVS, CDR2 FNYEAQ. Trimming removed 1 base at V and 2 bases at J, with 9 bases between. The CDR3 is CASSLEGTPYNEQFF. As DNA, the CDR3 is TGTGCCAGCAGCTTAGAAGGGACTCCCTACAATGAGCAGTTCTTC.

The chain combines TRBV27 with TRBJ2-7, with D possibly being TRBD2 (6 bases). The CDR3 has 18 residues. The V end was cut by 3 bases, the J end by 3 bases, with 24 bases between. Germline V gene data show CDR1 as MNHEY and CDR2 as SMNVEV (reference sequence). The CDR3 sequence is CASSFDINSLSGVYEQYF. The CDR3 nucleotides read TGTGCCAGCAGTTTCGATATTAATTCGCTATCGGGGGTCTACGAGCAGTACTTC.

This clone was seen once. The chain couples TRBV29-1 to TRBJ1-1; TRBD1 matches at 8 bases. Germline V gene sequence: CDR1 SQVTM, CDR2 ANQGSEA. CDR3 length: 15 residues. Trimming at V came to 4 bases and at J to 4 bases, leaving 11 bases not matched to a gene. This CDR3 is CSVVYRTGSLTEAFF. In DNA form, the CDR3 reads TGCAGCGTTGTTTATCGGACAGGGTCCCTCACTGAAGCTTTCTTT.

Judged by abundance, this clone is medium-sized. The V and J genes are TRBV10-1 and TRBJ2-3, with 14 positions matching TRBD2. The V gene end was trimmed by 4 bases and the J gene end by 0 bases; junction bases not matched to a gene: 6. Germline loops: CDR1 WNHNN, CDR2 SYGVQD (reference sequence). The CDR3 is 18 residues long. CDR3 coding DNA: TGCGCCAGCAGTGGGGGACTAGCGGGGGAGGACAGCACAGATACGCAGTATTTT. The encoded protein is CASSGGLAGEDSTDTQYF.

The chain carries TRBV30 and TRBJ2-7, with a tentative D call TRBD2 (6 bases). The CDR3 extends over 11 amino acids. The germline gives CDR1 GTSNPN, CDR2 SVGIG (reference sequence). V lost 4 bases, J lost 2 bases, and 6 bases lay in between. This CDR3 is CAWTGAYEQYF. CDR3 DNA: TGTGCCTGGACGGGAGCCTACGAGCAGTACTTC.

The chain joins TRBV6-1 to TRBJ2-7; weak D call: TRBD2 (6 bases). The CDR3 covers 14 residues. V lost 6 bases and J lost 7, with 19 bases in between. Germline V gene sequence: CDR1 MNHNS, CDR2 SASEGT. The CDR3 nucleotides are TGTGCCAGCAGGGTGGGGAGGAGCGCGGGGGAGCAGTACTTC. Translation: CASRVGRSAGEQYF.

V is TRBV27 and J is TRBJ2-4, with 8 bases matching TRBD1. V gave up 5 bases and J gave up 4 bases; unmatched junction bases: 10. Germline V gene lookup returns CDR1 MNHEY and CDR2 SMNVEV (reference sequence). This CDR3 spans 16 amino acids. This CDR3 reads CASSKDRTGWKNIQYF. The DNA of the CDR3 is TGTGCCAGCAGTAAGGACCGGACAGGGTGGAAAAACATTCAGTACTTC.

The chain carries TRBV2 and TRBJ2-5; maybe TRBD2 (6 bases). V was clipped by 11 bases and J by 1 base, with 17 bases between them. The CDR3 runs 14 residues. Per germline, CDR1 SNHLY and CDR2 FYNNEI. The CDR3 spells CAGGRGLAQETQYF. CDR3 sequence (DNA): TGTGCCGGGGGGAGAGGGCTAGCCCAAGAGACCCAGTACTTC.

The J gene is TRBJ2-3, the V gene TRBV11-2; 11 bases agree with TRBD2. CDR3 length: 18 amino acids. Per the germline V gene, CDR1 is SGHAT and CDR2 is FQNNGV. The V segment lost 5 bases and the J segment 3 bases; nucleotides outside the gene matches: 13. The DNA for the CDR3 is TGTGCCAGCAGCCGGCGTGAGGCTAGCGGGAGGCCGACAGATACGCAGTATTTT. This codes for CASSRREASGRPTDTQYF.

CDR3 protein: CASSPNGETQYF. CDR3 DNA sequence: TGTGCCAGCTCGCCCAACGGAGAGACCCAGTACTTC. The genes are TRBV18 and TRBJ2-5, with D hard to call. Trimming stripped 6 bases from V and 4 bases from J, with 9 bases between. The CDR3 spans 12 residues. Germline V gene lookup returns CDR1 KGHSH and CDR2 LQKENI.

The rearrangement joins TRBV9 to TRBJ2-3, with 11 nucleotides matching TRBD2. Germline V gene sequence: CDR1 SGDLS, CDR2 YYNGEE. The CDR3 extends over 16 amino acids. Trimming cost V 0 bases and J 7 bases; bases outside gene matches: 7. In DNA form, the CDR3 reads TGTGCCAGCAGCGTAGCCCTAGCGGGAGGAAAACATACGCAGTATTTT. Residues: CASSVALAGGKHTQYF. The whole variable domain, filled in from reference TRBV9 and TRBJ2-3, reads DSGVTQTPKHLITATGQRVTLRCSPRSGDLSVYWYQQSLDQGLQFLIQYYNGEERAKGNILERFSAQQFPDLHSELNLSSLELGDSALYFCASSVALAGGKHTQYFGPGTRLTVL.

This chain links TRBV5-1 with TRBJ2-1; 7 nucleotides match TRBD2. The germline gives CDR1 SGHRS, CDR2 YFSETQ. This CDR3 comprises 14 residues. V lost 2 bases, J lost 7 bases, and 6 bases stayed unmatched. CDR3 bases: TGCGCCAGCAGCTTTACGGGAGGCCGGAATGAGCAGTTCTTC. Protein product: CASSFTGGRNEQFF.

The chain is built from TRBV7-5 and TRBJ2-1; the D call in the table, TRBD2, was not verified against the DNA. TRBV7-5 is annotated as a pseudogene. This CDR3 is 17 amino acids long. The CDR3 is CVRSAPGLAGDMNEQFF. CDR3 in DNA: TGTGTCAGAAGCGCACCGGGACTAGCGGGAGATATGAATGAGCAGTTCTTC.

The V and J genes are TRBV5-1 and TRBJ2-7; TRBD2 matches at 13 bases. CDR3 length equals 16 residues. Unmatched junction bases numbered 10, after V lost 4 bases and J lost 6 bases. The germline V gene has CDR1 SGHRS and CDR2 YFSETQ. CDR3 protein: CASSPSGTSGKREQYF. The CDR3 bases are TGCGCCAGCAGCCCATCCGGGACTAGCGGGAAACGCGAGCAGTACTTC.

Details on this clone: The same CDR3 arises from other DNA sequences in this sample as well. The J gene is TRBJ1-1, the V gene TRBV18, with 7 bases that match TRBD1. Unmatched junction bases numbered 4, after V lost 3 bases and J lost 3 bases. Germline V gene sequence: CDR1 KGHSH, CDR2 LQKENI. The CDR3 totals 14 residues. The CDR3 region is CASSPGQADTEAFF. CDR3 coding DNA: TGTGCCAGCTCACCCGGACAGGCCGACACTGAAGCTTTCTTT.

A note on this clone: Within the sample, other DNA sequences also encode this same CDR3. The chain uses TRBV19 and TRBJ2-7, with a weak D call TRBD1 (6 bases). V was cut by 3 bases and J by 2 bases, with 11 bases left in between. In germline, CDR1 is LNHDA, CDR2 SQIVND (reference sequence). This CDR3 has 14 residues. CDR3 sequence (DNA): TGTGCCAGTAGTATTGGTACAGGGCCCTACGAGCAGTACTTC. Translated, it gives CASSIGTGPYEQYF.

This chain links TRBV6-1 with TRBJ1-4, with TRBD1 as a possible D gene (6 bases). The ends were cut back, 2 bases at V and 7 bases at J, with 11 bases in the middle. Germline V gene data show CDR1 as MNHNS and CDR2 as SASEGT. This CDR3 region has 14 residues. The CDR3 reads CASSEMGASEKLFF. The CDR3 bases are TGTGCCAGCAGTGAAATGGGGGCGAGTGAAAAACTGTTTTTT.